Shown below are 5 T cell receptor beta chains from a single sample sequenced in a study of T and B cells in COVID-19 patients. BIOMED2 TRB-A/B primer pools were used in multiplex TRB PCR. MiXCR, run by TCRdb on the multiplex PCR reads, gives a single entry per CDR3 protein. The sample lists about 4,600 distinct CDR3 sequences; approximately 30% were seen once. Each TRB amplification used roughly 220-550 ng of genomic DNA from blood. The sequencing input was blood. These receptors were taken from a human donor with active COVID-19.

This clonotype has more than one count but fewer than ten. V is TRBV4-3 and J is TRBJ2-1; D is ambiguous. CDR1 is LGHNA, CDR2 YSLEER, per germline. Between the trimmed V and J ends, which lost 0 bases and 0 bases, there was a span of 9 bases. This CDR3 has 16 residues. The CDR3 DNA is TGCGCCAGCAGCCAAGATTTTCCTAGCTCCTACAATGAGCAGTTCTTC. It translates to CASSQDFPSSYNEQFF.

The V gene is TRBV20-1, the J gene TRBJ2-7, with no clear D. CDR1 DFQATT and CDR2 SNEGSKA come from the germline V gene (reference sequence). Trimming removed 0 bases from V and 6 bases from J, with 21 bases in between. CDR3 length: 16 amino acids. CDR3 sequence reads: CSARDYESGLLSEQYF. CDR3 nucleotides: TGCAGTGCTAGAGATTATGAGTCGGGCCTACTCTCCGAGCAGTACTTC.

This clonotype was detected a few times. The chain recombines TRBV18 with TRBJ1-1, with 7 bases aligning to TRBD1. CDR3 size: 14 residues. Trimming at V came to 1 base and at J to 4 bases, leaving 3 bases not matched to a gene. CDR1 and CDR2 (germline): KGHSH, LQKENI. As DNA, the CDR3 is TGTGCCAGCTCACCACAGGGGGCCGGCACTGAAGCTTTCTTT. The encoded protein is CASSPQGAGTEAFF.

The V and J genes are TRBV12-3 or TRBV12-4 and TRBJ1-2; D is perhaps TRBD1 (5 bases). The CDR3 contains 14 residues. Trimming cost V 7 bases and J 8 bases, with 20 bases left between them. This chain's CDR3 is CASNLDGTLGGYTF. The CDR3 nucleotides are TGTGCCAGCAACCTGGACGGGACCCTGGGGGGCTACACCTTC.

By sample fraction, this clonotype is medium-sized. Written as DNA, the CDR3 is TGTGCCAGCTCACTTCTCCCGGGACAGGGTCTCCACGAGCAGTACTTC. Its translation: CASSLLPGQGLHEQYF. The chain employs TRBV18 and TRBJ2-7; 9 nucleotides align to TRBD1. The V segment lost 4 bases and the J segment 5 bases; nucleotides outside the gene matches: 12. CDR1 and CDR2 (germline): KGHSH, LQKENI. This CDR3 spans 16 amino acids.